This record covers a single T cell receptor (beta chain). TCRdb re-analysed the RT-PCR reads in MiXCR, keeping a single row per CDR3 protein. Here the sample spans around 700,000 distinct CDR3 sequences, about 14% being singletons. This CDR3 has 14 residues. From germline, CDR1 is MNHNS and CDR2 SASEGT. Between the trimmed V and J ends, which lost 1 base and 2 bases, there was a span of 6 bases. This receptor was taken from a female donor in good health, serving as a healthy control. What was sequenced was memory CD4+ T cells from blood. This chain connects TRBV6-1 to TRBJ2-1; D is uncertain. As DNA, the CDR3 is TGTGCCAGCAGTGAAGTCGGTCCCTACAATGAGCAGTTCTTC. Its translation: CASSEVGPYNEQFF.